Listed here are 25 T cell receptor beta chains from one sample, sequenced in a study of CXCR4 blockade with PD-1 therapy in pancreatic cancer. TCRdb's table, derived via immunoSEQ multiplex PCR, lists solely in-frame clones and lacks some. The repertoire includes around 2,000 clones, roughly 54% of them detected once, and under 40% sits in the top ten. What was sequenced was tumor tissue. The receptor set was obtained from a human donor with pancreatic ductal adenocarcinoma.

This clone was counted between two and nine times. The rearrangement links TRBV10-3 to TRBJ1-1, with 7 bases lining up with TRBD1. The CDR3 spans 16 residues. V was pared by 10 bases and J by 4 bases, with 18 bases of the junction left unmatched. Germline V gives CDR1 ENHRY, CDR2 SYGVKD. The CDR3 nucleotides read TGTGCCAGTCAGTCCGAAGCAGGGGGTGGTAGCACTGAAGCTTTCTTT. Its translation is CASQSEAGGGSTEAFF.

The chain couples TRBV6-8 to TRBJ2-3; 12 bases map to TRBD2. There are 15 residues in the CDR3. Germline V gene sequence: CDR1 MNHGY, CDR2 SAAAGT. V shed 6 bases, J shed 1 base, and the junction held 2 bases outside the gene matches. CDR3 amino acids: CASSRTSGGTDTQYF. Here the CDR3 DNA reads TGTGCCAGCAGCCGGACTAGCGGGGGCACAGATACGCAGTATTTT.

The V gene is TRBV14, the J gene TRBJ2-2, with D perhaps matching TRBD2 (5 bases). V was clipped by 6 bases and J by 7 bases, with 12 bases between them. The CDR3 covers 13 residues. Germline assignment: CDR1 SGHDN and CDR2 FVKESK. CDR3 DNA: TGTGCCAGCAGGGCCCCGGGGTTCGGGGAGCTGTTTTTT. Translation gives CASRAPGFGELFF.

CDR3 nucleotide sequence: TGCAGCTCTTTAGGGGTCGGCACAGATACGCAGTATTTT. This translates into CSSLGVGTDTQYF. V is TRBV29-1 and J is TRBJ2-3; possible D gene TRBD1, 5 bases. Per the germline V gene, CDR1 is SQVTM and CDR2 is ANQGSEA. V shed 8 bases and J shed 1 base, with 13 bases lying between them. The CDR3 runs 13 residues.

This clone was found a few times. This chain connects TRBV18 to TRBJ2-1, with 9 bases aligning to TRBD2. V was clipped by 6 bases and J by 6 bases; unmatched bases: 3. In germline, CDR1 is KGHSH, CDR2 LQKENI. The CDR3 extends over 13 amino acids. CDR3 amino acids: CASSGLAFNEQFF. The CDR3 DNA is TGTGCCAGCTCGGGACTAGCCTTCAATGAGCAGTTCTTC. Full variable domain (outside the CDR3, taken from reference TRBV18 and TRBJ2-1): NAGVMQNPRHLVRRRGQEARLRCSPMKGHSHVYWYRQLPEEGLKFMVYLQKENIIDESGMPKERFSAEFPKEGPSILRIQQVVRGDSAAYFCASSGLAFNEQFFGPGTRLTVL.

The rearrangement uses TRBV19 and TRBJ2-1; TRBD2 is a possible D gene (6 bases). Looked up from germline, CDR1 is LNHDA and CDR2 is SQIVND (reference sequence). The V end was cut by 1 base, the J end by 9 bases, with 16 bases between. The CDR3 covers 15 residues. CDR3 residues: CASSIVGTSFGEQFF. The CDR3 bases are TGTGCCAGTAGTATAGTCGGTACTAGCTTTGGTGAGCAGTTCTTC. The full variable domain, completed using reference TRBV19 and TRBJ2-1, is DGGITQSPKYLFRKEGQNVTLSCEQNLNHDAMYWYRQDPGQGLRLIYYSQIVNDFQKGDIAEGYSVSREKKESFPLTVTSAQKNPTAFYLCASSIVGTSFGEQFFGPGTRLTVL.

The V gene is TRBV6-8, the J gene TRBJ1-4; D might be TRBD1 (5 bases). V dropped 10 bases and J dropped 3 bases, with 15 bases sitting between them. CDR3 length: 14 residues. The germline V gene has CDR1 MNHGY and CDR2 SAAAGT. The DNA for the CDR3 is TGTGCCACCTTCCCGCAGGGATCTAATGAAAAACTGTTTTTT. This codes for CATFPQGSNEKLFF.

The chain recombines TRBV30 with TRBJ1-2; 7 bases align to TRBD1. The germline V gene encodes CDR1 GTSNPN and CDR2 SVGIG (reference sequence). This CDR3 is 12 amino acids long. V was clipped by 8 bases and J by 4 bases; unmatched bases: 7. The chain's CDR3 is CAGGQGVYGYTF. The CDR3 coding sequence is TGTGCCGGTGGGCAGGGGGTCTATGGCTACACCTTC. The whole variable domain, remainder taken from reference TRBV30 and TRBJ1-2, is SQTIHQWPATLVQPVGSPLSLECTVEGTSNPNLYWYRQAAGRGLQLLFYSVGIGQISSEVPQNLSASRPQDRQFILSSKKLLLSDSGFYLCAGGQGVYGYTFGSGTRLTVV.

This chain connects TRBV6-8 to TRBJ2-3; 8 nucleotides line up with TRBD1. CDR1 is MNHGY, CDR2 SAAAGT, per germline. Unmatched junction bases numbered 12, after V lost 5 bases and J lost 5 bases. There are 16 residues in the CDR3. The CDR3 sequence is CASSPLDRGSGDTQYF. DNA of the CDR3: TGTGCCAGCAGTCCCCTAGACAGGGGTTCGGGAGATACGCAGTATTTT.

The chain uses TRBV19 and TRBJ1-4; D gene uncertain. This CDR3 comprises 14 residues. The germline gives CDR1 LNHDA, CDR2 SQIVND (reference sequence). V was trimmed by 3 bases and J by 3 bases, leaving 8 bases between them. Written as DNA, the CDR3 is TGTGCCAGTAGTATCTCGACGGCTAATGAAAAACTGTTTTTT. It is translated as CASSISTANEKLFF. Filled out from reference TRBV19 and TRBJ1-4, the complete variable domain reads DGGITQSPKYLFRKEGQNVTLSCEQNLNHDAMYWYRQDPGQGLRLIYYSQIVNDFQKGDIAEGYSVSREKKESFPLTVTSAQKNPTAFYLCASSISTANEKLFFGSGTQLSVL.

This clone was counted a single time. A read error may account for a junction end that differs from germline. The rearrangement uses TRBV18 and TRBJ1-3; no definite D call. Germline CDR1 KGHSH, CDR2 LQKENI. The CDR3 is made up of 15 amino acids. The CDR3 DNA sequence: TGTGCCAGCTCATCACCCTTATTCTCTGGAAACACCATATATTTT. Translated, it gives CASSSPLFSGNTIYF.

V gene TRBV15 combines with J gene TRBJ1-5; TRBD1 aligns across 10 bases. CDR1 is LNHNV, CDR2 YYDKDF, per germline (reference sequence). The V and J ends lost 5 bases and 2 bases, in that order; junction bases with no gene match: 3. The CDR3 contains 15 residues. The CDR3 DNA follows: TGTGCCACCAGCGGGACAGGGGAGGGCAATCAGCCCCAGCATTTT. It yields the protein CATSGTGEGNQPQHF.

This clone was seen a few times. A read error may account for a junction end that differs from germline. Some base is ambiguous or went unread, and X replaces its residue. V is TRBV9 and J is TRBJ2-6; 9 bases agree with TRBD1. The CDR3 runs to 18 residues. CDR1 and CDR2 (germline): SGDLS, YYNGEE. CDR3 residues: CASSVGGQGGSXANVLTF. The CDR3 nucleotides read TGTGCCAGCAGCGTAGGGGGACAGGGAGGGTCTGRGGCCAACGTCCTGACTTTC.

J is TRBJ2-3 and V is TRBV1; the table assigns TRBD2, which was not confirmed against the DNA. TRBV1 is listed as a pseudogene. The CDR3 is 13 amino acids. CDR3 region: CASSGGLADTQYF. The CDR3 nucleotides read TGCGCCAGCTCCGGAGGTCTGGCAGATACGCAGTATTTT.

The rearrangement links TRBV11-3 to TRBJ2-1; maybe TRBD2 (5 bases). The V gene's germline CDR1 is SGHNT and CDR2 YENEEA. V lost 1 base to trimming and J lost 9 bases, with 13 bases between them. CDR3 size: 14 residues. The chain's CDR3 is CASSLGWYGVEQFF. The CDR3 nucleotides read TGTGCCAGCAGCTTAGGCTGGTACGGGGTTGAGCAGTTCTTC. Full variable domain (remainder filled in from reference TRBV11-3 and TRBJ2-1): EAGVVQSPRYKIIEKKQPVAFWCNPISGHNTLYWYLQNLGQGPELLIRYENEEAVDDSQLPKDRFSAERLKGVDSTLKIQPAELGDSAVYLCASSLGWYGVEQFFGPGTRLTVL.

In its sample, this clone was seen a few times. The rearrangement uses TRBV11-3 and TRBJ2-3; 8 nucleotides line up with TRBD2. Germline loops: CDR1 SGHNT, CDR2 YENEEA. This CDR3 has 15 residues. J gave up 2 bases and V 5 bases, and 6 bases lay outside the gene matches. The CDR3 reads CASSQRRGDTDTQYF. CDR3 nucleotides: TGTGCCAGCAGCCAACGGCGGGGGGACACAGATACGCAGTATTTT.

This chain connects TRBV5-1 to TRBJ1-4; D might be TRBD1 (5 bases). Germline assignment: CDR1 SGHRS and CDR2 YFSETQ. Trimming took off 0 bases at V and 0 bases at J, with 9 bases between the two ends. This CDR3 is 16 amino acids long. The CDR3 DNA reads as TGCGCCAGCAGCTTGGTTGGGGGTGCAACTAATGAAAAACTGTTTTTT. Residues: CASSLVGGATNEKLFF.

J is TRBJ2-7 and V is TRBV19; TRBD1 aligns across 7 bases. V shed 7 bases, J shed 7 bases, and the junction held 16 bases outside the gene matches. The CDR3 is made up of 15 amino acids. Germline lookup yields CDR1 LNHDA and CDR2 SQIVND (reference sequence). The chain's CDR3 is CASTVSRGGGLEQYF. The CDR3, as DNA: TGTGCCAGTACCGTATCTAGAGGGGGCGGTTTGGAGCAGTACTTC.

This clone was detected a few times. This chain connects TRBV12-5 to TRBJ2-6, with 7 bases identical to TRBD1. Germline-derived CDR1 and CDR2 are LGHNT and FRNRAP. The CDR3 loop spans 15 amino acids. The DNA of the CDR3 is TGTGCCACCAGGGACAGAGTCTCTGGGGCCAACGTCCTGACTTTC. This gives the protein CATRDRVSGANVLTF.

This clone was seen a handful of times. The chain uses TRBV14 and TRBJ2-1; D unclear. The CDR3 covers 13 residues. CDR1 is SGHDN and CDR2 is FVKESK in the germline V gene. V was pared by 1 base and J by 12 bases, with 13 bases between. CDR3 residues: CASSQVLSHGQFF. Here the CDR3 DNA reads TGTGCCAGCAGCCAAGTACTAAGTCACGGGCAGTTCTTC.

The chain uses TRBV6-8 and TRBJ1-6, with 7 bases matching TRBD1. The CDR3 extends over 15 amino acids. The germline V gene has CDR1 MNHGY and CDR2 SAAAGT. The ends lost 5 bases at V and 8 bases at J; junction bases unmatched: 9. DNA for the CDR3: TGTGCCAGCAGTGCGGACAGGACTCCATATTCACCCCTCCACTTT. Its protein product is CASSADRTPYSPLHF.

V is TRBV5-1 and J is TRBJ2-3; D gene ambiguous. V was clipped by 0 bases and J by 0 bases, with 11 bases between them. CDR3 length: 16 amino acids. CDR1 SGHRS and CDR2 YFSETQ come from the germline V gene. CDR3 residues: CASSLDLGSSTDTQYF. Here the CDR3 DNA reads TGCGCCAGCAGCTTGGACTTAGGGTCAAGCACAGATACGCAGTATTTT.

V and J are TRBV30 and TRBJ1-5; tentatively, D is TRBD1 (5 bases). CDR1 is GTSNPN and CDR2 is SVGIG in the germline V gene (reference sequence). Trimming removed 2 bases from V and 9 bases from J, with 11 bases in between. The CDR3 runs 12 residues. This chain's CDR3 is CAWSPPGGPQHF. In DNA, the CDR3 is TGTGCCTGGAGTCCCCCCGGGGGGCCCCAGCATTTT.

This clone was detected only a few times. The chain joins TRBV10-3 to TRBJ2-4, with D tentatively TRBD1 (6 bases). V gave up 8 bases and J gave up 0 bases, with 14 bases separating them. Germline V lookup: CDR1 ENHRY, CDR2 SYGVKD. CDR3 size: 15 residues. CDR3 bases: TGTGCCATCTCGGCAGGGGCAATAGCCAAAAACATTCAGTACTTC. As protein: CAISAGAIAKNIQYF.

This clone was found a few times. The chain uses TRBV9 and TRBJ2-5; no clear D. Trimming pared 5 bases from V and 8 bases from J, leaving 19 bases between. The CDR3 spans 14 residues. Germline lookup yields CDR1 SGDLS and CDR2 YYNGEE. In nucleotides, the CDR3 is TGTGCCAGCAGTACAGAGTGGAGTACGGTAACCCAGTACTTC. Protein sequence: CASSTEWSTVTQYF.